This T cell receptor (beta chain) was identified in a study of cytomegalovirus exposure and HLA in healthy donors. At the time of sampling, donors were nominally healthy, though unrecorded immune exposures were likely. Vbeta (60) and Jbeta (13) primers were used in the PCR. TCRdb's table, derived via immunoSEQ multiplex PCR, lists solely in-frame clones and lacks some. The sample consists of around 200,000 clones, roughly 77% of them appearing once. Study-level results: Altogether, 150 to 200 TCR beta chains were recorded as cytomegalovirus-associated.

This clone has only a few counts. Antigen unknown. The CDR3 contains 15 residues. Germline values: CDR1 ENHRY, CDR2 SYGVKD. The V segment lost 2 bases and the J segment 7 bases; nucleotides outside the gene matches: 8. V is TRBV10-3 and J is TRBJ1-3; 7 bases align to TRBD1. Sequences were obtained from PBMCs. This TCR was recovered from a woman aged 25 to 39 in good health and CMV-seropositive. The CDR3 DNA reads as TGTGCCATCAGTGAGCCGCAGGGGGTAGGGAACACCATATATTTT. This codes for CAISEPQGVGNTIYF.